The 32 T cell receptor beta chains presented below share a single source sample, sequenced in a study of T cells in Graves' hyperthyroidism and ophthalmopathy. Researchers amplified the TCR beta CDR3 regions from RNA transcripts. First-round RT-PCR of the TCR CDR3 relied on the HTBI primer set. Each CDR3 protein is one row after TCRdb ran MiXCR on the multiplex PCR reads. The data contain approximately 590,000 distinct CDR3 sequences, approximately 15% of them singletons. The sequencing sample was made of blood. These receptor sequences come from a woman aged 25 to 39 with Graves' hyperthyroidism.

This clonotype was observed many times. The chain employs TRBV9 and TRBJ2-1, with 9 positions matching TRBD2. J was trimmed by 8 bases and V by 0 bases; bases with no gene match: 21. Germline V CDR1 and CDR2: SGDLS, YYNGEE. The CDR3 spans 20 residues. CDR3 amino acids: CASSVEGGLGGRAVGDEQFF. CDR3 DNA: TGTGCCAGCAGCGTAGAGGGGGGCCTGGGCGGGAGGGCCGTGGGCGATGAGCAGTTCTTC.

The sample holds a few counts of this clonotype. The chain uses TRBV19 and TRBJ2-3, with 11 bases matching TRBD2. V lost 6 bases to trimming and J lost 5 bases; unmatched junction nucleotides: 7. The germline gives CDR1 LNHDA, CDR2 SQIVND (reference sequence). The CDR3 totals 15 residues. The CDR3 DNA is TGTGCCAGTAGCCCCATAGCGGGAGGGCGAGATACGCAGTATTTT. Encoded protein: CASSPIAGGRDTQYF.

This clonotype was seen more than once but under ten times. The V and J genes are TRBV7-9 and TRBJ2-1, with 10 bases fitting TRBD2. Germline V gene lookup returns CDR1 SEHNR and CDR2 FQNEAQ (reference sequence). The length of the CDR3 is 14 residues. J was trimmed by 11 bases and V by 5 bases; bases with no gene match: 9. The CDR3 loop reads CASSPSGREDKQFF. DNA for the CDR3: TGTGCCAGCAGCCCTAGCGGGAGAGAGGATAAGCAGTTCTTC.

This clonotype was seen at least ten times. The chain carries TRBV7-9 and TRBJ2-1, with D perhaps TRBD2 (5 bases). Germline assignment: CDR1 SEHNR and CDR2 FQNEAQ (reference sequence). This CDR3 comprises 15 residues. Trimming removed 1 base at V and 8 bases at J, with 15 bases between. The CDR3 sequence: CASSLVRALLDEQFF. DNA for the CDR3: TGTGCCAGCAGCTTAGTGAGGGCTCTGTTGGATGAGCAGTTCTTC.

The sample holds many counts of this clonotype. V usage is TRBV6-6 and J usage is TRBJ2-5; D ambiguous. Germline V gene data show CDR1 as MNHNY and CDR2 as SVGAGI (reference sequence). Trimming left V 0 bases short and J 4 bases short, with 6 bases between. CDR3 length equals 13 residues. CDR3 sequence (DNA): TGTGCCAGCAGTTACTCGCTGATAGAGACCCAGTACTTC. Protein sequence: CASSYSLIETQYF.

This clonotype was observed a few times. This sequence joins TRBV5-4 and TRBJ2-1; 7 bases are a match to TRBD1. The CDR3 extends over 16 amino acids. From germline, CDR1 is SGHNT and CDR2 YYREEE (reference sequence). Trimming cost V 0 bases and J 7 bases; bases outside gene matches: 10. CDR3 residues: CASSLGLGTVGNEQFF. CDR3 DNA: TGTGCCAGCAGCTTGGGCCTAGGGACAGTGGGGAATGAGCAGTTCTTC. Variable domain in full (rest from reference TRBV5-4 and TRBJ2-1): ETGVTQSPTHLIKTRGQQVTLRCSSQSGHNTVSWYQQALGQGPQFIFQYYREEENGRGNFPPRFSGLQFPNYSSELNVNALELDDSALYLCASSLGLGTVGNEQFFGPGTRLTVL.

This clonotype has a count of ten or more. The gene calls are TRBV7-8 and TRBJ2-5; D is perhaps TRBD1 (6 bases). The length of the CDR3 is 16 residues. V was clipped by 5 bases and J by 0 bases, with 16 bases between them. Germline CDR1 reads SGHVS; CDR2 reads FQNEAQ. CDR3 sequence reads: CASSPLQGPDQETQYF. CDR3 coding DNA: TGTGCCAGCAGCCCACTACAGGGACCGGACCAAGAGACCCAGTACTTC. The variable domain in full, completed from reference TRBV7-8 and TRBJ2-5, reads GAGVSQSPRYKVAKRGQDVALRCDPISGHVSLFWYQQALGQGPEFLTYFQNEAQLDKSGLPSDRFFAERPEGSVSTLKIQRTQQEDSAVYLCASSPLQGPDQETQYFGPGTRLLVL.

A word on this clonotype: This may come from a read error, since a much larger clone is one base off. Here the CDR3 DNA reads TGTACCAGCAGCTTAGCGGGGAGAGGGAGTTACGAAAAACTGTTTTTT. It codes for CTSSLAGRGSYEKLFF. The chain has TRBV11-2 and TRBJ1-4; no clear D gene. The CDR3 is made up of 16 amino acids. CDR1 and CDR2 (germline): SGHAT, FQNNGV. Based on the CDR3 plus reference TRBV11-2 and TRBJ1-4, the full variable domain is EAGVAQSPRYKIIEKRQSVAFWCNPISGHATLYWYQQILGQGPKLLIQFQNNGVVDDSQLPKDRFSAERLKGVDSTLKIQPAKLEDSAVYLCTSSLAGRGSYEKLFFGSGTQLSVL.

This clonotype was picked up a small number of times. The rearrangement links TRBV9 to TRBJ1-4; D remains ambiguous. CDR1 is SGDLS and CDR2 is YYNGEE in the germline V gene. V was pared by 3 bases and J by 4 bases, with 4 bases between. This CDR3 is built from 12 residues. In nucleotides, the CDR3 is TGTGCCAGCAGCGCGGGTAATGAAAAACTGTTTTTT. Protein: CASSAGNEKLFF.

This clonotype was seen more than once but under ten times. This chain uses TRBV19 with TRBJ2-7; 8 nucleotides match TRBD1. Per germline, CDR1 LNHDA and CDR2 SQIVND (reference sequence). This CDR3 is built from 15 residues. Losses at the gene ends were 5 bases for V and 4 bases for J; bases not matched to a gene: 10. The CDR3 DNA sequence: TGTGCCAGTAGTTTTGCCCGGACAGGGTCATACGAGCAGTACTTC. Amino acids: CASSFARTGSYEQYF.

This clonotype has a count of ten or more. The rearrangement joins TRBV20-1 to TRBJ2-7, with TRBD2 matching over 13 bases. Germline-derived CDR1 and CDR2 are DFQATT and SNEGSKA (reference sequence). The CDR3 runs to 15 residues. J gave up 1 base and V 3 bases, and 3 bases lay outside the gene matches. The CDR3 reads CSASETSGRSYEQYF. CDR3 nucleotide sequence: TGCAGTGCTAGTGAGACTAGCGGGAGGTCCTACGAGCAGTACTTC.

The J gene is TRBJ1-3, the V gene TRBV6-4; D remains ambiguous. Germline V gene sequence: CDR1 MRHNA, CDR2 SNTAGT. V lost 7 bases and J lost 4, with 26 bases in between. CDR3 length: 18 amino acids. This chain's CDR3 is CASTGPRNDKRWGNTIYF. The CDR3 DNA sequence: TGTGCCAGCACCGGACCCCGAAATGACAAACGTTGGGGAAACACCATATATTTT.

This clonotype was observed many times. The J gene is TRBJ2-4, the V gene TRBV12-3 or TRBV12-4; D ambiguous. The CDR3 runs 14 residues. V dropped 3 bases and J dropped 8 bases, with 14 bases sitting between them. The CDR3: CASSFRQEVDIQYF. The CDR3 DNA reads TGTGCCAGCAGTTTTAGACAAGAAGTGGACATTCAGTACTTC.

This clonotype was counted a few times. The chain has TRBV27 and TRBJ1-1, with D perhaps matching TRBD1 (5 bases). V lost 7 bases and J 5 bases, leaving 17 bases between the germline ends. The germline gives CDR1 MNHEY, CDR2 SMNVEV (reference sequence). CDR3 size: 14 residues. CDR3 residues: CASTGSGRLTEAFF. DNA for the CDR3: TGTGCCAGCACGGGTTCAGGGCGTTTAACTGAAGCTTTCTTT.

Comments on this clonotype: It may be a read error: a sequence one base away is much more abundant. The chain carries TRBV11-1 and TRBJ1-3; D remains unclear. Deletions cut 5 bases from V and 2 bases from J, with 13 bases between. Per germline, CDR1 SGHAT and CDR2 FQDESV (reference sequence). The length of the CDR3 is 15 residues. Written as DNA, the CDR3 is TGTGCCAGCAGCAGACAACTGGTACCTGGAAACACCATATATTTT. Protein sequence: CASSRQLVPGNTIYF.

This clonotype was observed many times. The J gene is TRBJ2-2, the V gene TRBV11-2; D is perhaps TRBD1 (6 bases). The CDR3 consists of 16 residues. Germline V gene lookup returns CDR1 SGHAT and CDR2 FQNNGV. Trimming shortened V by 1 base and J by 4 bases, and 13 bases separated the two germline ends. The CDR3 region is CASSLVEDRSTGELFF. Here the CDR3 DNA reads TGTGCCAGCAGCTTAGTAGAAGACAGGTCCACCGGGGAGCTGTTTTTT. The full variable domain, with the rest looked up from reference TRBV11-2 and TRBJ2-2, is EAGVAQSPRYKIIEKRQSVAFWCNPISGHATLYWYQQILGQGPKLLIQFQNNGVVDDSQLPKDRFSAERLKGVDSTLKIQPAKLEDSAVYLCASSLVEDRSTGELFFGEGSRLTVL.

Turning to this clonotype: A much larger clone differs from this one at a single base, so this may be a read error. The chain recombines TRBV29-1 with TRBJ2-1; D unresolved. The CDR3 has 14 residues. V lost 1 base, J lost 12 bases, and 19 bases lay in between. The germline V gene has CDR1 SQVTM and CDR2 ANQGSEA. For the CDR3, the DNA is TGCAGCGTTGAAGGTGGTAGTGAGGTGGCCCCGCAGTTCTTC. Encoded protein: CSVEGGSEVAPQFF.

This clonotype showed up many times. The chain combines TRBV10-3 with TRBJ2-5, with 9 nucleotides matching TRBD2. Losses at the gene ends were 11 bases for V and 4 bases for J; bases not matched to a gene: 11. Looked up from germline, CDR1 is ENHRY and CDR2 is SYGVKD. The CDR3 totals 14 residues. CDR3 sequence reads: CAHSRRGLAETQYF. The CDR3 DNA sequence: TGTGCCCATTCACGTAGGGGACTAGCAGAGACCCAGTACTTC.

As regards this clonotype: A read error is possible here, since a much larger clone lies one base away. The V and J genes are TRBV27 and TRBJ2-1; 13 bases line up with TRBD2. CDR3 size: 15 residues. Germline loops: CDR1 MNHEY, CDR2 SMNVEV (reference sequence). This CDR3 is CTSSRGTSGIGEQFF. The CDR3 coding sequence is TGTACCAGCAGTCGTGGGACTAGCGGGATTGGTGAGCAGTTCTTC.

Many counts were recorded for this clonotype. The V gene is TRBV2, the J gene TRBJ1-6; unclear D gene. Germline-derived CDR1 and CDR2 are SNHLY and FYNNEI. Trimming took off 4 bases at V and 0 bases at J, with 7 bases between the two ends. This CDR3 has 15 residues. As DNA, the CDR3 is TGTGCCAGCAGTGTGGCGAGCTCCTATAATTCACCCCTCCACTTT. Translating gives CASSVASSYNSPLHF.

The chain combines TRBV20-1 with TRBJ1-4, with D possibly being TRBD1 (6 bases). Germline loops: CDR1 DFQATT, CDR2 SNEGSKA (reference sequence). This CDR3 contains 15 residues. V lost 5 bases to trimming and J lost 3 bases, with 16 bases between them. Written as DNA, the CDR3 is TGCAGTGCTCGACCAGGGGAGAAAGCTAATGAAAAACTGTTTTTT. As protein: CSARPGEKANEKLFF.

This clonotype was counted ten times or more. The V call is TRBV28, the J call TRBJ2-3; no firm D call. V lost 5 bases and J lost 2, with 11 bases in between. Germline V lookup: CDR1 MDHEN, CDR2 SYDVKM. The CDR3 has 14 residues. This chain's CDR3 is CASSSSAITDTQYF. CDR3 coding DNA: TGTGCCAGCAGTAGCAGCGCTATCACAGATACGCAGTATTTT.

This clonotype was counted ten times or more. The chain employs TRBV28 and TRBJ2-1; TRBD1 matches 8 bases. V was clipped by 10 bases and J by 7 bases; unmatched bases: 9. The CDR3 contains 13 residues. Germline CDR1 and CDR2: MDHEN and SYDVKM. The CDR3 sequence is CATDGQGKNEQFF. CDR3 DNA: TGTGCCACTGACGGACAGGGTAAAAATGAGCAGTTCTTC.

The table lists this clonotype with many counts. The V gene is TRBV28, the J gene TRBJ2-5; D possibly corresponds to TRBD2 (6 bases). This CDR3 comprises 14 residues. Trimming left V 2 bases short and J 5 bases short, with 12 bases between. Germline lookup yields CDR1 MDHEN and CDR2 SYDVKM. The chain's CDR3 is CASSLGGRGETQYF. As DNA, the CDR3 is TGTGCCAGCAGTTTAGGGGGGAGAGGCGAGACCCAGTACTTC.

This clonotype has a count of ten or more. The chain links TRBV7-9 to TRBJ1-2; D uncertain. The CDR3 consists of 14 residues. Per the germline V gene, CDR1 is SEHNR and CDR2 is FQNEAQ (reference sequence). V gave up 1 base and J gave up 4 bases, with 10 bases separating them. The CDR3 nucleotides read TGTGCCAGCAGCTTAGTAAGCAGCGCCTATGGCTACACCTTC. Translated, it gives CASSLVSSAYGYTF. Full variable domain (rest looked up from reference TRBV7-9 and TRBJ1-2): DTGVSQNPRHKITKRGQNVTFRCDPISEHNRLYWYRQTLGQGPEFLTYFQNEAQLEKSRLLSDRFSAERPKGSFSTLEIQRTEQGDSAMYLCASSLVSSAYGYTFGSGTRLTVV.

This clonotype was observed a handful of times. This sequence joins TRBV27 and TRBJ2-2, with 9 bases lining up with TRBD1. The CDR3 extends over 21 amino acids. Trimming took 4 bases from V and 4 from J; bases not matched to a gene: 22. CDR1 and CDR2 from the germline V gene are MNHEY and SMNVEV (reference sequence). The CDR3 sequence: CASSSLPYPDPRTGATGELFF. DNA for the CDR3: TGTGCCAGCAGTTCCCTCCCGTATCCCGACCCCAGGACAGGGGCCACCGGGGAGCTGTTTTTT.

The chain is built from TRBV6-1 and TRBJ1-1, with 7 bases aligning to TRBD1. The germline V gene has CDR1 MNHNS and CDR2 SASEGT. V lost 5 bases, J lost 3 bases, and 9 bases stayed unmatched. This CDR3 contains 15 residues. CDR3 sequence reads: CASSRTRGGDTEAFF. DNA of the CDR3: TGTGCCAGCAGTCGTACCAGGGGGGGTGACACTGAAGCTTTCTTT.

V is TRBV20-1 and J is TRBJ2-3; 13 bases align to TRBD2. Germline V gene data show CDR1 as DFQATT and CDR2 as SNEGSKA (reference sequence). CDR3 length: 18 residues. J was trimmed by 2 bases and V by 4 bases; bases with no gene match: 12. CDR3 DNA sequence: TGCAGTGCTAAGACTAGCGGGAGGAGCTTATCAATCACAGATACGCAGTATTTT. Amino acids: CSAKTSGRSLSITDTQYF.

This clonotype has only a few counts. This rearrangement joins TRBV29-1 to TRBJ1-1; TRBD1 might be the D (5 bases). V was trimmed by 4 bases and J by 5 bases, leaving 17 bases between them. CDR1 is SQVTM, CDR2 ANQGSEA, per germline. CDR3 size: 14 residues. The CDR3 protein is CSVVGFRGETEAFF. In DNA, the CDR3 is TGCAGCGTTGTTGGATTTCGGGGGGAAACTGAAGCTTTCTTT.

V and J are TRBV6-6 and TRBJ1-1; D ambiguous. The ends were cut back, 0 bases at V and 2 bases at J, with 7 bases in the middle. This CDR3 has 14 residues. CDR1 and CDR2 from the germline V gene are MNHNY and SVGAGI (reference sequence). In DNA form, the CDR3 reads TGTGCCAGCAGTTACTCGTACAGAAACACTGAAGCTTTCTTT. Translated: CASSYSYRNTEAFF.

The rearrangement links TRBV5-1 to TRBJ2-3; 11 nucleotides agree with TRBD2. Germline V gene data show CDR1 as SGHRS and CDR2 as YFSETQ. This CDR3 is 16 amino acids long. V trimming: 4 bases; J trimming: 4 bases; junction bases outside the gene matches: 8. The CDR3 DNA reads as TGCGCCAGCAGCCTACCCGGGACTAGCGGTCCAGATACGCAGTATTTT. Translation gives CASSLPGTSGPDTQYF.

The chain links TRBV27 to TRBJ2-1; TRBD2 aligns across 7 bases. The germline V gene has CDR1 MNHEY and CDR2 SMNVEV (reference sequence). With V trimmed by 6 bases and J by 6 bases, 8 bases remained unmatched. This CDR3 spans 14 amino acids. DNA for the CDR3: TGTGCCAGCAGGCTAGGGCTAGCGGCCAATGAGCAGTTCTTC. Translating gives CASRLGLAANEQFF.